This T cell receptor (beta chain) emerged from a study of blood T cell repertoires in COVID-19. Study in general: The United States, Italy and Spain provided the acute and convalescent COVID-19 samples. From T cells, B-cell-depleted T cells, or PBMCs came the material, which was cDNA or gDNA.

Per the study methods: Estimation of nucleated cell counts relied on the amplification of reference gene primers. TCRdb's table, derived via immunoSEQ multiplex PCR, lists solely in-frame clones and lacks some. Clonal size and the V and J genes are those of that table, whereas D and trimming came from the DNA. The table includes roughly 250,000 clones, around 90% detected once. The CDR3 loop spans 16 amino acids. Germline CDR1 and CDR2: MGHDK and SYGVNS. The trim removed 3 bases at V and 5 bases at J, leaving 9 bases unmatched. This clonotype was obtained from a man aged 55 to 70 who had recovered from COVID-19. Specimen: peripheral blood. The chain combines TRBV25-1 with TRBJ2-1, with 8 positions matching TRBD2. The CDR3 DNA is TGTGCCAGCAGTGACCCCGGGGGGGTCTACCACAATGAGCAGTTCTTC. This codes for CASSDPGGVYHNEQFF.